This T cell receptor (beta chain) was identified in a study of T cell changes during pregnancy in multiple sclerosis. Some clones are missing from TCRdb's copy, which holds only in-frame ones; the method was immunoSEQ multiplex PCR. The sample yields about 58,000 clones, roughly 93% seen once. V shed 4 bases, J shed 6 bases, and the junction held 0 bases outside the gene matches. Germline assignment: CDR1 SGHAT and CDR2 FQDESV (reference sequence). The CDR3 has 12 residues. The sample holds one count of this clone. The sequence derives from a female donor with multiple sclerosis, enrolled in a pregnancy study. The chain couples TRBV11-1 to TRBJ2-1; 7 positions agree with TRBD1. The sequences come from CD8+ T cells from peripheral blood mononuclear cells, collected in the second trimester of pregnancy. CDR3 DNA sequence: TGTGCCAGCAGCTGGACAGGCAATGAGCAGTTCTTC. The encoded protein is CASSWTGNEQFF.